These T cell receptor beta chains were read from a single sample in a study of response to subunit inactivated influenza vaccine. TCRdb independently ran MiXCR on the RT-PCR reads; one entry per CDR3 protein. The sample holds a few hundred thousand distinct CDR3 sequences; roughly 7.9% are singletons and the top ten take about 12%. The sample in question was PBMCs from blood, obtained roughly 24 months after vaccination. These receptors were collected from a man in his fifties or sixties who received an inactivated influenza vaccine. Both conserved end residues are part of each CDR3. The D gene is left open where the match is weak. Size is omitted from some rows. Given values are once, few, many or a class for expanded clones.

clone size,V gene,D gene,J gene,CDR3 DNA,CDR3 protein
many,TRBV28,NA,TRBJ2-3,TGTGCCAGCAGTTTACCGTTAGGCGCAACAGATACGCAGTATTTT,CASSLPLGATDTQYF
NA,TRBV5-1,TRBD2,TRBJ2-2,TGCGCCAGCAGCAAGACTAGCGCCACCGGGGAGCTGTTTTTT,CASSKTSATGELFF
few,TRBV5-5,NA,TRBJ1-2,TGTGCCAGCAGCTGGGACCTCTTCTATGGCTACACCTTC,CASSWDLFYGYTF
NA,TRBV12-3/TRBV12-4,TRBD1,TRBJ2-3,TGTGCCAGCAGGGGGACAGGGGCGTTGTCGGTCCCCCACACAGATACGCAGTATTTT,CASRGTGALSVPHTDTQYF
many,TRBV12-3/TRBV12-4,NA,TRBJ1-1,TGTGCCAGCAGCCCTCTTAGCGGTACTGAAGCTTTCTTT,CASSPLSGTEAFF
NA,TRBV11-2,NA,TRBJ2-1,TGTGCCAGCAGCTCCGAGTGGGGCTCCTACAATGAGCAGTTCTTC,CASSSEWGSYNEQFF
few,TRBV7-2,TRBD1,TRBJ2-2,TGTGCCAGCGTCCAGGGGGCGCGTGCCGGGGAGCTGTTTTTT,CASVQGARAGELFF
few,TRBV18,NA,TRBJ2-3,TGTGCCAGCTCACCGACTTCGACAAGGACACGAATACCTAGCACAGATACGCAGTATTTT,CASSPTSTRTRIPSTDTQYF
NA,TRBV4-2,TRBD1,TRBJ1-5,TGTGCCAGCAGCCAAGAGACAGGGGGCGGTGATCAGCCCCAGCATTTT,CASSQETGGGDQPQHF
few,TRBV29-1,NA,TRBJ2-7,TGCAGCGCTACAACGGGACAAAAGATCTCCTACGAGCAGTACTTC,CSATTGQKISYEQYF
NA,TRBV4-2,NA,TRBJ2-1,TGTGCCAGCAGCCAAAGGTTCCTAACCGTCGCGAATGAGCAGTTCTTC,CASSQRFLTVANEQFF
few,TRBV3-1,NA,TRBJ2-4,TGTGCCAGCAGCCAATTAATGTTAGCCAAAAACATTCAGTACTTC,CASSQLMLAKNIQYF
many,TRBV6-1,NA,TRBJ2-5,TGTGCCAGCAGTAGCCCGGGCTCAGAGACCCAGTACTTC,CASSSPGSETQYF
few,TRBV5-1,NA,TRBJ2-5,TGCGCCAGCAGCTTGGCCGAACTAAGGGTGACCCAGTACTTC,CASSLAELRVTQYF
few,TRBV3-1,TRBD2,TRBJ2-7,TGTGCCAGCACCCCCAGCGGGACCTACGAGCAGTACTTC,CASTPSGTYEQYF
many,TRBV5-1,NA,TRBJ1-4,TGCGCCAGCGCCGTTTCAGGGGCGACTAATGAAAAACTGTTTTTT,CASAVSGATNEKLFF
many,TRBV30,TRBD2,TRBJ2-7,TGTGCCTGGATCTCGGCTAGCGGGAGCTCCTACGAGCAGTACTTC,CAWISASGSSYEQYF
many,TRBV7-2,NA,TRBJ1-5,TGTGCCAGCAGCCCCACCGGCAGTAGCAATCAGCCCCAGCATTTT,CASSPTGSSNQPQHF
NA,TRBV6-2/TRBV6-3,TRBD1,TRBJ1-2,TGTGCCAGCAGTTACTCTACAGGGGAAGGCTACACCTTC,CASSYSTGEGYTF
NA,TRBV19,TRBD2,TRBJ2-1,TGTGCCACGACAGGGCGCGGGGGGGGTTCCTACAATGAGCAGTTCTTC,CATTGRGGGSYNEQFF
few,TRBV4-2,TRBD2,TRBJ2-7,TGTGCCAGCAGCCGAGCAGGGACTAGCGGTTCCTACGAGCAGTACTTC,CASSRAGTSGSYEQYF
few,TRBV5-1,NA,TRBJ2-7,TGCGCCAGCAGCTTGGATTCCAGGGGCTACGAGCAGTACTTC,CASSLDSRGYEQYF
NA,TRBV7-2,TRBD1,TRBJ2-3,TGTGCCAGCAGCCGGGGACAGCTCACAGATACGCAGTATTTT,CASSRGQLTDTQYF
NA,TRBV20-1,TRBD1,TRBJ2-3,TGCAGTGCCCAAAGACCGGGACAGGGGGTTGGTACAGATACGCAGTATTTT,CSAQRPGQGVGTDTQYF
few,TRBV7-2,TRBD2,TRBJ2-1,TGTGCCAGCAGCTTAGGATCCTTGGCTAGCGGATACAATGAGCAGTTCTTC,CASSLGSLASGYNEQFF
few,TRBV7-9,NA,TRBJ1-2,TGTGCCAGCAGCTTCGCTACAGATGGCTACACCTTC,CASSFATDGYTF
few,TRBV28,NA,TRBJ2-7,TGTGCCAGCATTTCGGGTCCGGGCTACTTCTACGAGCAGTACTTC,CASISGPGYFYEQYF
NA,TRBV7-7,TRBD1,TRBJ2-2,TGTGCTAGCAGCTTCCGAGCCGGGACAGGGGCAAACACCGGGGAGCTGTTTTTT,CASSFRAGTGANTGELFF
NA,TRBV27,NA,TRBJ2-1,TGTGCCAGCAGCCCAAGCCTTCGCAGGTACAATGAGCAGTTCTTC,CASSPSLRRYNEQFF
few,TRBV7-8,TRBD2,TRBJ2-5,TGTGCCAGCAGCCGGATAGGGACTAGCGGGACGTACTTC,CASSRIGTSGTYF